The clone carrying this T cell receptor beta chain was counted a single time. Its target is unknown. Trimming left V 5 bases short and J 10 bases short, with 9 bases between. The germline gives CDR1 MNHEY, CDR2 SMNVEV (reference sequence). This CDR3 spans 12 amino acids. A second PCR of 7 to 11 cycles used a sample-barcoded 5' primer and a J-beta primer mix. TCRdb re-analysed the 5' RACE reads in MiXCR, keeping a single row per CDR3 protein. This table has over 1,500,000 distinct CDR3 sequences, just under 50% appearing once. The source of the sample is a study of blood T cells in healthy people across ages. Study as a whole: When template switching was applied, about one barcoded beta molecule was captured per two T cells. Points from the study as a whole: Comparison with aged donors showed that long-lived donors had more naive CD4+ cells and higher diversity. With unsorted PBMCs, a conclusive comparison of naive versus antigen-experienced cells was not possible.

The TCR was taken from a woman in her forties in good health. Sample: blood. V is TRBV27 and J is TRBJ1-6; D gene uncertain. CDR3 loop: CASSPPFSPLHF. In nucleotides, the CDR3 is TGTGCCAGCAGTCCCCCCTTCTCACCCCTCCACTTT.